The rows below give T cell receptor beta chains drawn from one sample of a study of cytomegalovirus exposure and HLA in healthy donors. Method: immunoSEQ multiplex PCR; TCRdb's copy keeps in-frame clones and lacks some. The table lists 95,000 to 100,000 clones, around four fifths of them singletons, with roughly 3.8% in the top ten. The sequenced material came from PBMCs. The receptors stem from a female donor in good health and CMV-seropositive. CDR3s leave out the opening cysteine and the closing phenylalanine or tryptophan. The order of the fields is CDR3 length, V gene, J gene, CDR3 protein.

CDR3 length: 13; V gene: TRBV7-2; J gene: TRBJ2-7; CDR3 protein: ASSSSGRESYEQY
CDR3 length: 12; V gene: TRBV18; J gene: TRBJ1-1; CDR3 protein: ASSPLGTDTEAF
CDR3 length: 14; V gene: TRBV21-1; J gene: TRBJ2-7; CDR3 protein: ASSKGGRIFSYEQY
CDR3 length: 11; V gene: TRBV27; J gene: TRBJ1-2; CDR3 protein: ASSLRQGYGYT
CDR3 length: 12; V gene: TRBV6-1; J gene: TRBJ1-5; CDR3 protein: ASSENRRNQPQH
CDR3 length: 13; V gene: TRBV11-2; J gene: TRBJ1-1; CDR3 protein: ASSPVGGMPTEAF
CDR3 length: 12; V gene: TRBV29-1; J gene: TRBJ2-3; CDR3 protein: SSGHRGWGDTQY
CDR3 length: 12; V gene: TRBV15; J gene: TRBJ2-7; CDR3 protein: ATSAGGPQVEQY
CDR3 length: 11; V gene: TRBV27; J gene: TRBJ1-1; CDR3 protein: ASRQFRDTEAF
CDR3 length: 13; V gene: TRBV4-1; J gene: TRBJ1-4; CDR3 protein: ASSQEEAPNEKLF
CDR3 length: 11; V gene: TRBV10-3; J gene: TRBJ2-5; CDR3 protein: AISDHDQETQY
CDR3 length: 14; V gene: TRBV2; J gene: TRBJ2-1; CDR3 protein: ASRDSGGARVNEQF
CDR3 length: 13; V gene: TRBV18; J gene: TRBJ1-4; CDR3 protein: ASSEGVSSNEKLF
CDR3 length: 13; V gene: TRBV19; J gene: TRBJ1-6; CDR3 protein: ASSIWSSYNSPLH
CDR3 length: 12; V gene: TRBV4-1; J gene: TRBJ1-1; CDR3 protein: ASSQATGFTEAF
CDR3 length: 11; V gene: TRBV5-4; J gene: TRBJ2-4; CDR3 protein: ASSPGPTSGKD
CDR3 length: 9; V gene: TRBV30; J gene: TRBJ1-2; CDR3 protein: AWGQGAGYT
CDR3 length: 10; V gene: TRBV29-1; J gene: TRBJ2-1; CDR3 protein: SANGHYNEQF
CDR3 length: 13; V gene: TRBV19; J gene: TRBJ1-5; CDR3 protein: ASSISRQGYQPQH
CDR3 length: 11; V gene: TRBV30; J gene: TRBJ2-2; CDR3 protein: AWSDQNTGELF
CDR3 length: 11; V gene: TRBV30; J gene: TRBJ2-5; CDR3 protein: AWSSGGWETQY
CDR3 length: 13; V gene: TRBV9; J gene: TRBJ2-1; CDR3 protein: ASSVEGGGYNEQF
CDR3 length: 14; V gene: TRBV6-1; J gene: TRBJ2-1; CDR3 protein: ASSDKASGRRYEQF
CDR3 length: 12; V gene: TRBV19; J gene: TRBJ2-1; CDR3 protein: ASSPPEPAGQQF
CDR3 length: 15; V gene: TRBV5-1; J gene: TRBJ2-4; CDR3 protein: ASSLVAGDSGKNIQY
CDR3 length: 16; V gene: TRBV7-6; J gene: TRBJ1-4; CDR3 protein: ASSRPGTGTTSNEKLF
CDR3 length: 14; V gene: TRBV5-1; J gene: TRBJ2-2; CDR3 protein: ASSLAQGRGTGELF
CDR3 length: 13; V gene: TRBV5-6; J gene: TRBJ2-7; CDR3 protein: ASSLAGGPSYEQY
CDR3 length: 14; V gene: TRBV28; J gene: TRBJ2-5; CDR3 protein: ASSLLSGGRQETQY